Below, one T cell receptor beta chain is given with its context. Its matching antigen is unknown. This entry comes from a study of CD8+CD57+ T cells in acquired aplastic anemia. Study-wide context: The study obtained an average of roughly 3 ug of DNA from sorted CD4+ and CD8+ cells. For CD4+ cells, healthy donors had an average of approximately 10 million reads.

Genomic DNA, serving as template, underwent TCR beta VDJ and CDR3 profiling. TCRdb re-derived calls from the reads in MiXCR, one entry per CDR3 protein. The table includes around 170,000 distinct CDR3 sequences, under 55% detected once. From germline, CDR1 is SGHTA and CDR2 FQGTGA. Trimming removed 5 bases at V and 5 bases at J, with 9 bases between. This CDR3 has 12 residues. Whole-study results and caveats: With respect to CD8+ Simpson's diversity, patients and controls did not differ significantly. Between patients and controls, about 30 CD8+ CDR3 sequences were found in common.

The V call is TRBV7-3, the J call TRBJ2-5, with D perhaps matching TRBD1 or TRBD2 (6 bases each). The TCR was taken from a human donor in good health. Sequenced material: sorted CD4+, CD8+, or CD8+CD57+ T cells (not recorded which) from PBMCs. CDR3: CASSRGRETQYF. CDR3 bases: TGTGCCAGCAGCAGGGGGAGGGAGACCCAGTACTTC.